This T cell receptor beta chain was obtained from a study of radiation and T cells in renal cell carcinoma. General study results and limits: From baseline, blood top tumor clonotypes peaked at 2 weeks post-radiation. Baseline intratumoral clonotype presence is unknown without pretreatment biopsies.

CDR1 is MNHEY, CDR2 SMNVEV, per germline (reference sequence). CDR3 length: 15 residues. The V and J ends lost 6 bases and 4 bases respectively, with 16 bases between them. Method: immunoSEQ multiplex PCR; TCRdb's copy keeps in-frame clones and lacks some. The data show around 76,000 clones, about 81% seen once. Time point indicated: blood 2 weeks post-SBRT. Treatment reported: 15 Gy SBRT to primary tumor, nephrectomy 4 weeks later. This clone was detected a few times. The target antigen is unknown. The chain joins TRBV27 to TRBJ1-3, with a possible D match to TRBD1 (6 bases). The sample consisted of blood, taken from a patient whose treatment included radiotherapy and nephrectomy. The sequence derives from a man aged 60 to 69 with renal cell carcinoma. The chain's CDR3 is CASRENRATGNTIYF. CDR3 nucleotides: TGTGCCAGCAGGGAGAACAGGGCCACCGGAAACACCATATATTTT.